Listed below are T cell receptor beta chains from one sample, sequenced in a study of OX40 agonist ivuxolimab in advanced cancers. Only in-frame clones appear in the TCRdb table, and some are missing; sequencing was by immunoSEQ multiplex PCR. The table records around 80,000 clones, 80% to 95% of them present only once. The material was CD4+ or CD8+ T cells sorted from blood, obtained in a trial of the OX40 agonist ivuxolimab. Receptors were obtained from an adult with an advanced solid tumor such as melanoma, head and neck, liver or kidney cancer. The CDR3 runs from the conserved cysteine through the conserved F or W. A D gene is named only where the DNA matches it firmly. Expanded clones get a size class; other rows say once, few or many, or leave the size out.

V	D	length	J	size	CDR3	DNA
TRBV30	-	14	TRBJ1-5	-	CAWSSRGEGQPQHF	TGTGCCTGGAGCTCCAGGGGAGAGGGTCAGCCCCAGCATTTT
TRBV27	-	16	TRBJ2-1	once	CASSASWAILTGEQFF	TGTGCCAGCAGTGCGTCCTGGGCCATCCTCACTGGTGAGCAGTTCTTC
TRBV19	-	18	TRBJ2-7	-	CASSIGLSGSDLRGEQYF	TGTGCCAGTAGTATTGGGCTTTCGGGGTCAGATTTAAGGGGCGAGCAGTACTTC
TRBV6-5	-	13	TRBJ1-5	-	CASSSIHGQPQHF	TGTGCCAGCAGTTCGATACATGGGCAGCCCCAGCATTTT
TRBV11-2	TRBD1	16	TRBJ1-2	-	CASSLEPGTGDYGYTF	TGTGCCAGCAGCCTCGAACCCGGGACAGGGGACTATGGCTACACCTTC
TRBV7-2	-	16	TRBJ1-1	-	CASSSHSGTLGTEAFF	TGTGCCAGCAGTTCACACTCCGGGACATTGGGTACTGAAGCTTTCTTT
TRBV11-2	-	11	TRBJ2-1	-	CASSFSGEQFF	TGTGCCAGCAGCTTCTCTGGTGAGCAGTTCTTC
TRBV2	-	13	TRBJ2-7	-	CATWGGLSYEQYF	TGTGCCACCTGGGGGGGCCTTTCCTACGAGCAGTACTTC
TRBV6-5	-	14	TRBJ2-7	-	CASSYSIEGYEQYF	TGTGCCAGCAGTTACTCGATAGAGGGCTACGAGCAGTACTTC
TRBV10-1	TRBD2	17	TRBJ2-2	-	CASSESTAPGGTGELFF	TGCGCCAGCAGTGAGTCGACCGCCCCGGGGGGCACCGGGGAGCTGTTTTTT
TRBV19	-	12	TRBJ2-2	-	CASYENTGELFF	TGTGCCAGCTACGAGAACACCGGGGAGCTGTTTTTT